This T cell receptor beta chain comes out of a study of chemoradiotherapy in HPV16-positive cancers. General study results and limits: Candidate HPV-specific clones and E7-related TCR motifs grew in tumor during treatment.

The CDR3 loop spans 14 amino acids. The V and J ends lost 6 bases and 6 bases respectively, with 18 bases between them. The germline gives CDR1 SNHLY, CDR2 FYNNEI. Measured with immunoSEQ multiplex PCR; TCRdb has only the in-frame clones, and not every one. The data contain tens of thousands of clones, approximately 83% of them singletons. With respect to this clone: Its cognate antigen is unknown.

The sequenced sample was blood, obtained from a patient who underwent chemoradiotherapy. The gene calls are TRBV2 and TRBJ2-7; maybe TRBD1 (6 bases). The receptor was derived from a human donor with HPV-associated anogenital cancer. CDR3 amino acids: CASSRGGRGPEQYF. The CDR3 bases are TGTGCCAGCAGCCGAGGGGGACGGGGACCCGAGCAGTACTTC.